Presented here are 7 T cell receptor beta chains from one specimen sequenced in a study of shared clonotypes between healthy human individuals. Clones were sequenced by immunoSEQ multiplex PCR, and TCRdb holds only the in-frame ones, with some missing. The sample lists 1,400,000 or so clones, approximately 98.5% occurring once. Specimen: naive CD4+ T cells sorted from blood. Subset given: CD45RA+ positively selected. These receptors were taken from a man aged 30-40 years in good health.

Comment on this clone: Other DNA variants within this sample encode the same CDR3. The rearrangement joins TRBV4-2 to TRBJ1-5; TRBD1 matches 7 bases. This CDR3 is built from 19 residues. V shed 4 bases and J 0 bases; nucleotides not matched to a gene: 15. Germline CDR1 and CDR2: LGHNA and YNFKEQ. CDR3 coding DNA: TGTGCCAGCAGCCCAGCATTAGGGACAGAAGACTATAGCAATCAGCCCCAGCATTTT. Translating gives CASSPALGTEDYSNQPQHF.

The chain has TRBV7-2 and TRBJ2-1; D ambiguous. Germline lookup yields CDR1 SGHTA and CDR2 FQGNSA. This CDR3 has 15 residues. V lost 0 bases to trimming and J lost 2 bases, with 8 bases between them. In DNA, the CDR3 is TGTGCCAGCAGCTTAGCGAATCCACCCTACAATGAGCAGTTCTTC. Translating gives CASSLANPPYNEQFF.

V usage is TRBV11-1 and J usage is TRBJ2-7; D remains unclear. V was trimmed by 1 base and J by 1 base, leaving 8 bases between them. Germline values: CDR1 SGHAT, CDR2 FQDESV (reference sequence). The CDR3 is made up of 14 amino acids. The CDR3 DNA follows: TGTGCCAGCAGCTTAGAATTCAGTTCCTACGAGCAGTACTTC. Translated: CASSLEFSSYEQYF. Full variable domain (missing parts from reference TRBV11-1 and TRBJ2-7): EAEVAQSPRYKITEKSQAVAFWCDPISGHATLYWYRQILGQGPELLVQFQDESVVDDSQLPKDRFSAERLKGVDSTLKIQPAELGDSAMYLCASSLEFSSYEQYFGPGTRLTVT.

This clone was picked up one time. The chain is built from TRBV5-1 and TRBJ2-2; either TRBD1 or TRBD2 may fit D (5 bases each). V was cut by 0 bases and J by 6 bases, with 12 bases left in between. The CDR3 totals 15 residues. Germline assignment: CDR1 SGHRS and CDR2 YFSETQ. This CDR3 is CASSLGGPEPGELFF. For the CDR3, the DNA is TGCGCCAGCAGCTTGGGGGGACCGGAGCCCGGGGAGCTGTTTTTT.

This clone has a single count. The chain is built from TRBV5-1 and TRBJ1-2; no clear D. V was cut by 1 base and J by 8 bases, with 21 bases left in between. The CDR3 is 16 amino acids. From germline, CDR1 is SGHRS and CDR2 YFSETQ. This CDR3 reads CASSLNLGEQSGGYTF. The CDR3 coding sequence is TGCGCCAGCAGCTTGAATCTCGGAGAACAAAGTGGGGGCTACACCTTC. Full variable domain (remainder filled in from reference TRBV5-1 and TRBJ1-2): KAGVTQTPRYLIKTRGQQVTLSCSPISGHRSVSWYQQTPGQGLQFLFEYFSETQRNKGNFPGRFSGRQFSNSRSEMNVSTLELGDSALYLCASSLNLGEQSGGYTFGSGTRLTVV.

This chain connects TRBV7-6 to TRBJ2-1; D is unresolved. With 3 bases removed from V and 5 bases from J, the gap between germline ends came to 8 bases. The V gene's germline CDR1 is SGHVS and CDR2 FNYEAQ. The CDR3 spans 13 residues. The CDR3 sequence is CASSFHGNNEQFF. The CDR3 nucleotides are TGTGCCAGCAGCTTTCACGGAAACAATGAGCAGTTCTTC.

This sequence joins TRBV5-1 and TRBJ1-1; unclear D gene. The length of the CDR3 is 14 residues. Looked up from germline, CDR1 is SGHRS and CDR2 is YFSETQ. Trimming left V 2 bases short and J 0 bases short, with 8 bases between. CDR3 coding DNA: TGCGCCAGCAGCTTAAGTTTCATGAACACTGAAGCTTTCTTT. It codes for CASSLSFMNTEAFF. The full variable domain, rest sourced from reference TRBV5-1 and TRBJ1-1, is KAGVTQTPRYLIKTRGQQVTLSCSPISGHRSVSWYQQTPGQGLQFLFEYFSETQRNKGNFPGRFSGRQFSNSRSEMNVSTLELGDSALYLCASSLSFMNTEAFFGQGTRLTVV.